Here is one T cell receptor beta chain with its context. Its antigen is not yet known. Per-base quality was not reported, and no clone a single base away is much larger than it. The record originates from a study of blood T cell repertoires in COVID-19 (dated by TCRdb to the early 2020s). Study-level background: Samples covering the acute and convalescent phases of COVID-19 were provided by collaborators in the United States, Italy and Spain. Deeply sampled blood TCRbeta repertoires from subjects exposed to, actively infected with, or recovered from COVID-19 were included in the dataset. The prospective study material was composed of cDNA or gDNA derived from T cells, B-cell-depleted T cells, or PBMCs. Samples came from the ongoing ImmuneRACE study (first 160 participants) plus 1,254 subjects from 6 global collaborators. The repertoires were released in a freely available public database intended as a resource for research on the immune response to SARS-CoV-2. Where HLA class I and class II types were available, the types were taken from metadata supplied by the sample provider, not from assay-based typing. The sample metadata nearly always contained a de-identified subject ID, COVID-19 status, age in years and sex. Results the study describes overall, beyond this receptor: Clinical and demographic metadata were provided uncurated, with the amount varying by source and participant.

V gives up 2 bases and J gives up 1 base, and the segment between their germline ends measures 5 bases. Reading from cysteine to phenylalanine, the CDR3 counts 13 amino acids. Only the CDR3 DNA stays, 39 bases, in frame from base 1. Looking up the germline V gene (reference sequence) yields CDR1 LGHDT and CDR2 YNNKEL. Each collaborating institution followed its own protocols to collect whole blood in K2EDTA tubes. For TCRbeta analysis, collaborators shipped samples as frozen whole blood, isolated PBMCs, or DNA extracted from either of those sample types. The immunoSEQ Assay, a bias-controlled multiplex PCR, was used to amplify TCRbeta CDR3 regions from genomic DNA. In the original analysis: The number of nucleated cells in each sample was estimated from the amplification of reference gene primers within the assay. To quantify the absolute abundance of each unique TCRbeta CDR3 rearrangement, sequence reads were collapsed and filtered. For each sample, productive Simpson clonality was calculated by taking the square root of Simpson's diversity index across productive rearrangements. This is the immuneACCESS table as TCRdb keeps it, with only in-frame sequences that have V and J called. A part of the clones is gone; compared with another copy, unresolved V genes explain less than half, and the rest is unexplained. The V and J calls and the clone size are those of that table, but D and trimming were determined from the DNA. This sample comprises some 50,000 clones, 70% to 90% of them detected only once. The ten largest clones represent about 14% of the sample.

The TCR originated in a human donor in a cohort sampled during active COVID-19. The chain employs TRBV3-1 (or the pseudogene TRBV3-2) and TRBJ1-1; the D gene is unclear. The sample comprised peripheral blood. The CDR3 protein: CASSQIGNTEAFF. The DNA sequence is given as TGTGCCAGCAGCCAAATCGGGAACACTGAAGCTTTCTTT.